The 21 T cell receptor beta chains below come from one sample, sequenced in a study of PD-L1 blockade in urothelial cancer. Sample time point: pretreatment peripheral blood. The assay was immunoSEQ multiplex PCR, and TCRdb's table has in-frame clones only and misses some. This sample yields about 52,000 clones, of which over 65% are seen a single time; 1% to 1.5% belongs to the top ten. The specimen was PBMCs, collected around atezolizumab (anti-PD-L1) treatment. The receptors come from a man in his fifties or sixties with urothelial cancer.

The CDR3 DNA follows: TGTGCCAGCAGTTCAACCTCGAGGGCCGGGGAGCTGTTTTTT. Translated: CASSSTSRAGELFF. J is TRBJ2-2 and V is TRBV6-6; D is possibly TRBD2 (5 bases). There are 14 residues in the CDR3. The V gene lost 4 bases and the J gene lost 6 bases, with 12 bases spanning the gap. Per the germline V gene, CDR1 is MNHNY and CDR2 is SVGAGI (reference sequence).

The table lists this clone with a few counts. For the CDR3, the DNA is TGTGCCAGCAGCCCCATAGGACGGGAAGGCTACACCTTC. It specifies CASSPIGREGYTF. This chain joins TRBV16 and TRBJ1-2; no clear D gene. Trimming stripped 4 bases from V and 8 bases from J, with 14 bases between. Looked up from germline, CDR1 is KGHSY and CDR2 is FQNENV. This CDR3 region has 13 residues.

V usage is TRBV28 and J usage is TRBJ1-2; 8 bases map to TRBD1. The CDR3 runs 15 residues. Trimming cost V 4 bases and J 3 bases; bases outside gene matches: 7. From germline, CDR1 is MDHEN and CDR2 SYDVKM. The CDR3 sequence: CASSSGQGRDYGYTF. In nucleotides, the CDR3 is TGTGCCAGCAGTTCCGGACAGGGAAGAGACTATGGCTACACCTTC.

The rearrangement links TRBV7-3 to TRBJ2-5, with 8 bases identical to TRBD2. Germline values: CDR1 SGHTA, CDR2 FQGTGA. V gave up 4 bases and J gave up 2 bases; unmatched junction bases: 12. This CDR3 region has 17 residues. In DNA, the CDR3 is TGTGCCAGCAGCTCCCACCAGCGGGGGCCGTTACAAGAGACCCAGTACTTC. Translation gives CASSSHQRGPLQETQYF. Using reference TRBV7-3 and TRBJ2-5 for the parts outside the CDR3, the full variable domain is GAGVSQTPSNKVTEKGKYVELRCDPISGHTALYWYRQSLGQGPEFLIYFQGTGAADDSGLPNDRFFAVRPEGSVSTLKIQRTERGDSAVYLCASSSHQRGPLQETQYFGPGTRLLVL.

This chain uses TRBV7-2 with TRBJ2-5; possible D gene TRBD1, 6 bases. V was cut by 0 bases and J by 1 base, with 12 bases left in between. Germline V gene sequence: CDR1 SGHTA, CDR2 FQGNSA. The CDR3 covers 16 residues. CDR3 bases: TGTGCCAGCAGCTTAGCACAGACAGGCCTCCAAGAGACCCAGTACTTC. This translates into CASSLAQTGLQETQYF. Full variable domain (outside the CDR3, taken from reference TRBV7-2 and TRBJ2-5): GAGVSQSPSNKVTEKGKDVELRCDPISGHTALYWYRQSLGQGLEFLIYFQGNSAPDKSGLPSDRFSAERTGGSVSTLTIQRTQQEDSAVYLCASSLAQTGLQETQYFGPGTRLLVL.

Judged by abundance, this clone is medium-sized. The chain recombines TRBV7-2 with TRBJ2-2, with TRBD1 matching over 8 bases. Unmatched junction bases numbered 10, after V lost 5 bases and J lost 2 bases. The germline V gene has CDR1 SGHTA and CDR2 FQGNSA. The length of the CDR3 is 17 residues. The CDR3 DNA follows: TGTGCCAGCAGCGCCAACCGACAGGGGCGAAACACCGGGGAGCTGTTTTTT. It yields the protein CASSANRQGRNTGELFF.

This clone has just one count. The CDR3 region has the DNA TGTGCCAGCAGCTTAGAACAGGGGGTAAGCTCCTACAATGAGCAGTTCTTC. Translating gives CASSLEQGVSSYNEQFF. The V and J genes are TRBV11-2 and TRBJ2-1, with TRBD1 matching 8 bases. Germline-derived CDR1 and CDR2 are SGHAT and FQNNGV. V gave up 0 bases and J gave up 0 bases; unmatched junction bases: 4. The CDR3 extends over 17 amino acids.

The genes are TRBV7-9 and TRBJ1-1; D not resolved. V was clipped by 1 base and J by 0 bases, with 9 bases between them. Germline V gene sequence: CDR1 SEHNR, CDR2 FQNEAQ (reference sequence). CDR3 size: 15 residues. The CDR3, as DNA: TGTGCCAGCAGCTTAGTTTTCGGGATGAACACTGAAGCTTTCTTT. Its translation is CASSLVFGMNTEAFF.

The gene calls are TRBV5-4 and TRBJ2-4; 12 bases align to TRBD2. Germline V gene data show CDR1 as SGHNT and CDR2 as YYREEE (reference sequence). Losses at the gene ends were 2 bases for V and 6 bases for J; bases not matched to a gene: 6. The CDR3 consists of 16 residues. The CDR3 spells CASSFDLAGGGNIQYF. In DNA form, the CDR3 reads TGTGCCAGCAGCTTTGACCTAGCGGGGGGGGGAAACATTCAGTACTTC.

The chain recombines TRBV10-1 with TRBJ2-7; TRBD2 matches 12 bases. The CDR3 is made up of 18 amino acids. Germline CDR1 WNHNN, CDR2 SYGVQD (reference sequence). V trimming: 1 base; J trimming: 2 bases; junction bases outside the gene matches: 9. CDR3 sequence (DNA): TGCGCCAGCAGTGAGTTTCGGACTAGCGGGAAAGAAGCCTACGAGCAGTACTTC. Protein: CASSEFRTSGKEAYEQYF.

This CDR3 reads CASSPTSGIWYNEQFF. CDR3 nucleotide sequence: TGTGCCAGCAGTCCGACTAGCGGGATATGGTACAATGAGCAGTTCTTC. The chain employs TRBV6-6 and TRBJ2-1; TRBD2 aligns across 11 bases. Germline-derived CDR1 and CDR2 are MNHNY and SVGAGI (reference sequence). The CDR3 consists of 16 residues. After removal of 5 bases from V and 4 bases from J, the junction contained 7 bases not matched to a gene.

In DNA form, the CDR3 reads TGTGCCATCAGCTCCGACAGTCCCATCTACGAGCAGTACTTC. The encoded protein is CAISSDSPIYEQYF. This chain connects TRBV10-3 to TRBJ2-7; D may be TRBD1 (5 bases). With 6 bases removed from V and 3 bases from J, the gap between germline ends came to 15 bases. The CDR3 covers 14 residues. The germline V gene has CDR1 ENHRY and CDR2 SYGVKD.

CDR3 nucleotides: TGTGCCAGCTCCCTGCGGGGGGATAATCAGCCCCAGCATTTT. This gives the protein CASSLRGDNQPQHF. The V call is TRBV6-1, the J call TRBJ1-5; D perhaps matches TRBD1 (5 bases). This CDR3 comprises 14 residues. V was cut by 8 bases and J by 4 bases, with 15 bases left in between. CDR1 MNHNS and CDR2 SASEGT come from the germline V gene.

The rearrangement joins TRBV19 to TRBJ1-1; D is possibly TRBD1 (5 bases). The germline V gene has CDR1 LNHDA and CDR2 SQIVND (reference sequence). The CDR3 extends over 17 amino acids. V was shortened by 3 bases and J by 1 base, with 18 bases between the two germline ends. CDR3 coding DNA: TGTGCCAGTAGTATCAGGCAGGGTGACCGTAGGAACACTGAAGCTTTCTTT. Its translation: CASSIRQGDRRNTEAFF.

The genes are TRBV27 and TRBJ2-7; D perhaps matches TRBD2 (6 bases). V lost 5 bases to trimming and J lost 6 bases, with 11 bases between them. Germline V lookup: CDR1 MNHEY, CDR2 SMNVEV (reference sequence). The CDR3 covers 12 residues. CDR3 protein: CASSHLGGEQYF. The CDR3 DNA follows: TGTGCCAGCAGTCATCTCGGGGGCGAGCAGTACTTC.

The V gene is TRBV6-6, the J gene TRBJ2-7, with D perhaps TRBD1 (6 bases). The germline gives CDR1 MNHNY, CDR2 SVGAGI (reference sequence). This CDR3 has 14 amino acids. Trimming stripped 5 bases from V and 3 bases from J, with 14 bases between. The CDR3 spells CASSQGLTGYEQYF. The CDR3 DNA reads TGTGCCAGCAGTCAGGGGCTGACAGGCTACGAGCAGTACTTC.

The chain recombines TRBV9 with TRBJ1-3, with 7 bases that match TRBD1. The length of the CDR3 is 16 residues. V gave up 3 bases and J gave up 7 bases; unmatched junction bases: 13. CDR1 is SGDLS, CDR2 YYNGEE, per germline. The CDR3 sequence: CASSEGGQRLRNTIYF. The DNA for the CDR3 is TGTGCCAGCAGCGAGGGGGGACAGAGGTTAAGGAACACCATATATTTT.

This clone was picked up one time. The V gene is TRBV7-2, the J gene TRBJ1-1, with 8 nucleotides matching TRBD1. The CDR3 loop spans 14 amino acids. Germline CDR1 is SGHTA and CDR2 is FQGNSA. Trimming at V came to 3 bases and at J to 4 bases, leaving 4 bases not matched to a gene. The chain's CDR3 is CASSLKQGGTEAFF. In DNA, the CDR3 is TGTGCCAGCAGCTTGAAACAGGGGGGCACTGAAGCTTTCTTT.

The V gene is TRBV10-3, the J gene TRBJ1-1; 8 bases are shared with TRBD1. Germline trimming cut 3 bases from V and 2 bases from J; bases unmatched to any gene: 5. The CDR3 has 15 amino acids. Per germline, CDR1 ENHRY and CDR2 SYGVKD. CDR3 protein: CAISDLDRGNTEAFF. The CDR3 DNA reads as TGTGCCATCAGTGACCTAGACAGGGGAAACACTGAAGCTTTCTTT.

The rearrangement uses TRBV14 and TRBJ2-1; TRBD2 agrees at 15 bases. The CDR3 sequence is 21 residues long. V shed 4 bases, J shed 0 bases, and the junction held 13 bases outside the gene matches. The germline CDR1 and CDR2 sequences are SGHDN and FVKESK. CDR3 protein: CASSRYSGLAGGINSYNEQFF. In nucleotides, the CDR3 is TGTGCCAGCAGCCGATATTCGGGACTAGCGGGGGGTATAAACTCCTACAATGAGCAGTTCTTC.

The chain links TRBV6-6 to TRBJ1-5; 7 nucleotides line up with TRBD1. Per the germline V gene, CDR1 is MNHNY and CDR2 is SVGAGI (reference sequence). The CDR3 totals 11 residues. With V trimmed by 5 bases and J by 12 bases, 4 bases remained unmatched. In DNA, the CDR3 is TGTGCCAGCAGTAGACAGGGTTTCCAGCATTTT. This encodes CASSRQGFQHF.